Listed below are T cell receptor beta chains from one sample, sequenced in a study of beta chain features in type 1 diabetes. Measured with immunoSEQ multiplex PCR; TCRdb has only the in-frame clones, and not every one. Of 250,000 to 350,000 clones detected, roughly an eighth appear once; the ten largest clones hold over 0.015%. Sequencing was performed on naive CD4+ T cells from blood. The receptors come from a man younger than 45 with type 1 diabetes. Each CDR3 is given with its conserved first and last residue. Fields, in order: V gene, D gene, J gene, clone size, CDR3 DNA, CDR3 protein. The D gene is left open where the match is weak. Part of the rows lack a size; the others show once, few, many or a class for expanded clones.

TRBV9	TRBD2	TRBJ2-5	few	TGTGCCAGCAGCGCCTGGACTAGCGGGAGTGAGACCCAGTACTTC	CASSAWTSGSETQYF
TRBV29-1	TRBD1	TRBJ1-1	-	TGCAGCTTAGTCAGGGGGCTAAGGATGAACACTGAAGCTTTCTTT	CSLVRGLRMNTEAFF
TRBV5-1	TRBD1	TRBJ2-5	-	TGCGCCAGCAGCTTGGGCGGGACAGGGGGCACGGAGACCCAGTACTTC	CASSLGGTGGTETQYF
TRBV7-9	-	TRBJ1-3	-	TGTGCCAGCAGCCCCACTGTGACTGGAAACACCATATATTTT	CASSPTVTGNTIYF
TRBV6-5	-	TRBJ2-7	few	TGTGCCAGCAGTCCGGGAATCGCCTACGAGCAGTACTTC	CASSPGIAYEQYF
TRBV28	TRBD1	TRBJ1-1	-	TGTGCCAGCAGCCGGACCAGGGGGCTGCGGGCTTTCTTT	CASSRTRGLRAFF
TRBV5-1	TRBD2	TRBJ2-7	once	TGCGCCAGCAGCTTTAGCGGGAGCTCCTCCTACGAGCAGTACTTC	CASSFSGSSSYEQYF
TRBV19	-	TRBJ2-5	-	TGTGCCAGTAGTATAGAAAGGAAACAGGGCCAAGAGACCCAGTACTTC	CASSIERKQGQETQYF
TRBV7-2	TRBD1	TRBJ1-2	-	TGTGCCAGCAGCTTAAGTGCGGGACAGGGACAGTATGGCTACACCTTC	CASSLSAGQGQYGYTF
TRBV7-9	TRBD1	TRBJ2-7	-	TGTGCCAGCAGCAGTGACAGGGGTCGCTACGAGCAGTACTTC	CASSSDRGRYEQYF
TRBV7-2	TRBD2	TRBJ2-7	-	TGTGCCAGCAGCTTATCTCTAGCGGGAGAACGAGAGCAGTACTTC	CASSLSLAGEREQYF
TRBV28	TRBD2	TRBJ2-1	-	TGTGCCAGCAGTCGAGGGACTAGCGGGAACAATGAGCAGTTCTTC	CASSRGTSGNNEQFF
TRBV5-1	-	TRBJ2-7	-	TGCGCCAGCAGCGGATCGCAGGGTTACGAGCAGTACTTC	CASSGSQGYEQYF
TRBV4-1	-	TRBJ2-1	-	TGCGCCAGCAGCCTAGACGAACTTCCTTCGGGCGGAGGGCAGTTCTTC	CASSLDELPSGGGQFF
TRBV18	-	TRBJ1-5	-	TGTGCCAGCTCACCAGCACAGTTCAATCAGCCCCAGCATTTT	CASSPAQFNQPQHF
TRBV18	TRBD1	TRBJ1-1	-	TGTGCCAGCTCACCGCGAGGAGCAGGGGGCACTGAAGCTTTCTTT	CASSPRGAGGTEAFF
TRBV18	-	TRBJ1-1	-	TGTGCCAGCTCACCACCTGCAGGGCTGGCTTTCTTT	CASSPPAGLAFF
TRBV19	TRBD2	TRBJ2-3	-	TGTGCCAGTAGGAAAGCGGGAGAGGTGGATACGCAGTATTTT	CASRKAGEVDTQYF
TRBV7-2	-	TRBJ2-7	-	TGTGCCAGCAGCTTAAGACTAGTCCACGAGCAGTACTTC	CASSLRLVHEQYF
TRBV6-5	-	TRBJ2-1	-	TGTGCCACCCGACAGGAACAGTACAATGAGCAGTTCTTC	CATRQEQYNEQFF
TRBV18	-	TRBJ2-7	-	TGTGCCAGCTCACCCACCCAGGACTCCCTCTACGAGCAGTACTTC	CASSPTQDSLYEQYF
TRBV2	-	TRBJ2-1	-	TGTGCCAGCAGTGAGGGGATAGGGCGGGGGTTCTTC	CASSEGIGRGFF
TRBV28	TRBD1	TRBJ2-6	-	TGTGCCAGCAGTTTAGTCCGAAGGGACAGGTTCTCTGGGGCCAACGTCCTGACTTTC	CASSLVRRDRFSGANVLTF
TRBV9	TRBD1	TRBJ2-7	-	TGTGCCAGCGGTGGGGGACAGCCAACCTACGAGCAGTACTTC	CASGGGQPTYEQYF
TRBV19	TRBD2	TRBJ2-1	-	TGTGCCAGTAGTCCCCTAACCGGGAGGGGGGGTGAGCAGTTCTTC	CASSPLTGRGGEQFF
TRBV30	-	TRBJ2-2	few	TGTGCCTGGAGGGGCTATCAGGACGGGGAGCTGTTTTTT	CAWRGYQDGELFF
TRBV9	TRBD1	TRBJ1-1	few	TGTGCCAGCAGCGTCTCACCGGGACAGGTGAACACTGAAGCTTTCTTT	CASSVSPGQVNTEAFF
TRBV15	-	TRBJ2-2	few	TGTGCCACCAGCAGTATAGGAGGGGCAAGGTTGGCCGGGGAGCTGTTTTTT	CATSSIGGARLAGELFF
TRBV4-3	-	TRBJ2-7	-	TGCGCCAGCAGCCTAACTAGAGGGAGCATCTCCTACGAGCAGTACTTC	CASSLTRGSISYEQYF
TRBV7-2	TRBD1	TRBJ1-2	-	TGTGCCAGCAGCTTTAGGACAGGGAAGAATGGCTACACCTTC	CASSFRTGKNGYTF
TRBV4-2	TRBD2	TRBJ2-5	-	TGTGCCAGCAGCCAAGAAGTAGCGGGAGGAGAGACCCAGTACTTC	CASSQEVAGGETQYF
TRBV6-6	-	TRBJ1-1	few	TGTGCCAGCCGAGGATTCACTGAAGCTTTCTTT	CASRGFTEAFF
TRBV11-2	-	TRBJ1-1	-	TGTGCCAGCAGCTTAGAGTTGCTGGGGGCGAACACTGAAGCTTTCTTT	CASSLELLGANTEAFF
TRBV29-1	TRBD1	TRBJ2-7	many	TGCAGCGCCGGGACAGTCTCCGAGCAGTACTTC	CSAGTVSEQYF
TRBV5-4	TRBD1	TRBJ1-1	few	TGTGCCAGCAGCACGGGACAGAGTACTGAAGCTTTCTTT	CASSTGQSTEAFF
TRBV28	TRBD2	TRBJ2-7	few	TGTGCCAGCAGTTCCCTAACTAGCGGACCCTCCTACGAGCAGTACTTC	CASSSLTSGPSYEQYF
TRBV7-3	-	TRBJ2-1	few	TGTGCCAGCAGCTTAGGTCAGGCCTCCTACAATGAGCAGTTCTTC	CASSLGQASYNEQFF
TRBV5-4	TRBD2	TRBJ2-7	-	TGTGCCAGCAGCTTTCCCCTAGCGGGGTCGGGCGAGCAGTACTTC	CASSFPLAGSGEQYF
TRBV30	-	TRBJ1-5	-	TGTGCCTGGACCAGTAATGGCAATCAGCCCCAGCATTTT	CAWTSNGNQPQHF
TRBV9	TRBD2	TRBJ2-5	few	TGTGCCAGCAGCGTAGGGGGGTCTAGCGGACAAGAGACCCAGTACTTC	CASSVGGSSGQETQYF
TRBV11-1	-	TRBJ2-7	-	TGTGCCAGCAGCTTAGCTGGTGGTGTGGACATTCTTTTTCACGAGCAGTACTTC	CASSLAGGVDILFHEQYF
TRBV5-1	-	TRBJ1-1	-	TGCGCCAGCAGGTCGCAAGGGACAATGAACACTGAAGCTTTCTTT	CASRSQGTMNTEAFF
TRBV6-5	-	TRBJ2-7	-	TGTGCCAGCAGCTCCTTTGGGCTCTCCTACGAGCAGTACTTC	CASSSFGLSYEQYF
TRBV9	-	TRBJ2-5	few	TGTGCCAGCAGCGTAGGGGGGACACAGTACTTC	CASSVGGTQYF
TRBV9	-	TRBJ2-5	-	TGTGCCAGCAGCGTAGGGCACAAAGAGACCCAGTACTTC	CASSVGHKETQYF
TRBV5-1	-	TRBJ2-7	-	TGCGCCAGCAGCTTGGAAGGGGGTAGTGCCGCCTACGAGCAGTACTTC	CASSLEGGSAAYEQYF
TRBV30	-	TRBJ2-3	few	TGTGCCTGGAGTTTGGTTTTTGGGAGTAGGACAGATACGCAGTATTTT	CAWSLVFGSRTDTQYF
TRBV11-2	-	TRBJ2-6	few	TGTGCCAGCAGCTTAGCCTTACAGAAGAACTCTGGGGCCAACGTCCTGACTTTC	CASSLALQKNSGANVLTF
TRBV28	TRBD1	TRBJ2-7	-	TGTGCCAGCAGCCCCGGGACAGGGTCCTACGAGCAGTACTTC	CASSPGTGSYEQYF
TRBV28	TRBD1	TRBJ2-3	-	TGTGCCAGCAGTCCTCATAGACAGGGTCAAGATACGCAGTATTTT	CASSPHRQGQDTQYF
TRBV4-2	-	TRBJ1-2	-	TGTGCCAGCAGCCAAAGTTCGACGACTGACTATGGCTACACCTTC	CASSQSSTTDYGYTF
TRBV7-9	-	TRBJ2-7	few	TGTGCCAGCAGCTTAATAAATTCCTACGAGCAGTACTTC	CASSLINSYEQYF
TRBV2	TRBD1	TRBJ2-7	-	TGTGCCAGCAGTAAAGACAGGGGATTTTCCTACGAGCAGTACTTC	CASSKDRGFSYEQYF
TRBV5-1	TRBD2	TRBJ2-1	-	TGCGCCAGCAGCAACCTAGCGGTTTACAATGAGCAGTTCTTC	CASSNLAVYNEQFF